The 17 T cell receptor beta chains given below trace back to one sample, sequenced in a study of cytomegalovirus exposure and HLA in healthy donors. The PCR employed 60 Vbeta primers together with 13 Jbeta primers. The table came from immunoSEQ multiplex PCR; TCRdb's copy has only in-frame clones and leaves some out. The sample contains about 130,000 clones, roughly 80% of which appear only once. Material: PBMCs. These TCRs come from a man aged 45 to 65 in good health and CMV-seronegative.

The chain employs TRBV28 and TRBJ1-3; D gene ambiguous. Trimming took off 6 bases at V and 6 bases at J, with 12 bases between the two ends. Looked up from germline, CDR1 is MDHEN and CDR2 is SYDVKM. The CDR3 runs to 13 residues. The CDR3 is CASSRSPENTIYF. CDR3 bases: TGTGCCAGCAGCCGTAGCCCCGAAAACACCATATATTTT. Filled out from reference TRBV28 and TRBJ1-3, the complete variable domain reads DVKVTQSSRYLVKRTGEKVFLECVQDMDHENMFWYRQDPGLGLRLIYFSYDVKMKEKGDIPEGYSVSREKKERFSLILESASTNQTSMYLCASSRSPENTIYFGEGSWLTVV.

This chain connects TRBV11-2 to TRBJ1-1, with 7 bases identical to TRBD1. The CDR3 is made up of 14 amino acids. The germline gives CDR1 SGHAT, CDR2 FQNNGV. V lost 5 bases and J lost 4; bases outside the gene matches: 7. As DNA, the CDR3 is TGTGCCAGCAGCCGAACAGGGGCTCGCACTGAAGCTTTCTTT. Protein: CASSRTGARTEAFF. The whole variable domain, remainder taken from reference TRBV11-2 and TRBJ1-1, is EAGVAQSPRYKIIEKRQSVAFWCNPISGHATLYWYQQILGQGPKLLIQFQNNGVVDDSQLPKDRFSAERLKGVDSTLKIQPAKLEDSAVYLCASSRTGARTEAFFGQGTRLTVV.

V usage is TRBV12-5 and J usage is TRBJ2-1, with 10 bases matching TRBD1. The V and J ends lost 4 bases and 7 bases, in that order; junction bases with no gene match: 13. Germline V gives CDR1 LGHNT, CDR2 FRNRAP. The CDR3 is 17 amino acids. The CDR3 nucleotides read TGTGCTAGTGGTTCGTCAACCGGGACAGGGGCCCTTAATGAGCAGTTCTTC. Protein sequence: CASGSSTGTGALNEQFF. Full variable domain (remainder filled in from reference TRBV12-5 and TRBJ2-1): DARVTQTPRHKVTEMGQEVTMRCQPILGHNTVFWYRQTMMQGLELLAYFRNRAPLDDSGMPKDRFSAEMPDATLATLKIQPSEPRDSAVYFCASGSSTGTGALNEQFFGPGTRLTVL.

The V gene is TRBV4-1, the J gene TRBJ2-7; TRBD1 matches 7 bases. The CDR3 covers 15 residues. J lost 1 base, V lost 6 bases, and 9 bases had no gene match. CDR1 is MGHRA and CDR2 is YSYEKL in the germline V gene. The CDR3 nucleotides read TGCGCCAGCAGTCCTGGACAGGCCCGATCCTACGAGCAGTACTTC. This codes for CASSPGQARSYEQYF.

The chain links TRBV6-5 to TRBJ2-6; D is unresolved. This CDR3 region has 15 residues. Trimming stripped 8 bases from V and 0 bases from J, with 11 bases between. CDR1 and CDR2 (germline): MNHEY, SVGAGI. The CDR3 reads CASSPLSSGANVLTF. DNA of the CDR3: TGTGCCAGCTCTCCGCTATCCTCTGGGGCCAACGTCCTGACTTTC.

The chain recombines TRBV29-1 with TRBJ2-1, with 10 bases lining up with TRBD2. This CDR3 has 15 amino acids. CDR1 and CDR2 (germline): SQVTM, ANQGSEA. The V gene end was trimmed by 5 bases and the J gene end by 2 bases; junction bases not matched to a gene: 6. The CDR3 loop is CSVTLTSGAYNEQFF. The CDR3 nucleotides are TGCAGCGTTACCCTAACTAGCGGGGCCTACAATGAGCAGTTCTTC.

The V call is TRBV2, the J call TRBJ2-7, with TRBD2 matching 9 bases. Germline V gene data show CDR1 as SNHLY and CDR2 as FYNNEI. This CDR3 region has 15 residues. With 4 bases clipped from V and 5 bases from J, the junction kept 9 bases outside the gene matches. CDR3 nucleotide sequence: TGTGCCAGCAGTGGGCTGGCGGGAGGGCGACACGAGCAGTACTTC. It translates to CASSGLAGGRHEQYF.

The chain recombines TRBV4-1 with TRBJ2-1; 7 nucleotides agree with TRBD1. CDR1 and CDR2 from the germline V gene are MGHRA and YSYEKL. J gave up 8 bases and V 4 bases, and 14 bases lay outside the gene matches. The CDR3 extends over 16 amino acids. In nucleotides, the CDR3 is TGCGCCAGCAGCCGCCGACAGGGTGGGCCCCGGGATGAGCAGTTCTTC. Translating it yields CASSRRQGGPRDEQFF.

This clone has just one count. In DNA, the CDR3 is TGTGCCAGCAGTTACGGAGCAACTAATGAAAAACTGTTTTTT. Translating it yields CASSYGATNEKLFF. This sequence joins TRBV6-6 and TRBJ1-4, with D unresolved. With 2 bases removed from V and 0 bases from J, the gap between germline ends came to 4 bases. The V gene's germline CDR1 is MNHNY and CDR2 SVGAGI (reference sequence). The CDR3 contains 14 residues.

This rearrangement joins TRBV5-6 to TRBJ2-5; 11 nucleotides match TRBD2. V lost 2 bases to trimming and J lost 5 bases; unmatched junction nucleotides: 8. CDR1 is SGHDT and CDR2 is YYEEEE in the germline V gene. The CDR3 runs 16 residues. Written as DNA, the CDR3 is TGTGCCAGCAGCTTCAGCTCGACTAGCGGGGTGGAGACCCAGTACTTC. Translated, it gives CASSFSSTSGVETQYF.

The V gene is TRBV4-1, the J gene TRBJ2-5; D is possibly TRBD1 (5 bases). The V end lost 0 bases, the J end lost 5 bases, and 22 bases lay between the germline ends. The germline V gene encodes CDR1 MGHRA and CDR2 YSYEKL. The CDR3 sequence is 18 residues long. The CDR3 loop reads CASSQEDHGANKEETQYF. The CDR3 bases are TGCGCCAGCAGCCAAGAGGATCATGGGGCCAACAAGGAGGAGACCCAGTACTTC.

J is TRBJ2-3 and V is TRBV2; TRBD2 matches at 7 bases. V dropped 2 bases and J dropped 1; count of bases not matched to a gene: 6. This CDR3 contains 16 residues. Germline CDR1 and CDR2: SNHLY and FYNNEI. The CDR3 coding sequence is TGTGCCAGCAGTGAATCGGTGGGGGGGGGCACAGATACGCAGTATTTT. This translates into CASSESVGGGTDTQYF.

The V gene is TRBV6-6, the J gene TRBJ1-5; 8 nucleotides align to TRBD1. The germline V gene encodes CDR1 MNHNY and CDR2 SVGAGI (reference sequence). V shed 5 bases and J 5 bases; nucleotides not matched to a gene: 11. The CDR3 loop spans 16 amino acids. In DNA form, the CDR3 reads TGTGCCAGCAGTAGAGATGCCGGGACAGGATATCAGCCCCAGCATTTT. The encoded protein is CASSRDAGTGYQPQHF.

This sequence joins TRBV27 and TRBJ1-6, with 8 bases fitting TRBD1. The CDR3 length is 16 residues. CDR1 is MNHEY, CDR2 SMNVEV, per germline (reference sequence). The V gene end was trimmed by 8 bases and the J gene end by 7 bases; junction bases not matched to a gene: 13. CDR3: CASCPLQGAKNSPLHF. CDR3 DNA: TGTGCCAGCTGCCCTCTCCAGGGGGCGAAGAATTCACCCCTCCACTTT.

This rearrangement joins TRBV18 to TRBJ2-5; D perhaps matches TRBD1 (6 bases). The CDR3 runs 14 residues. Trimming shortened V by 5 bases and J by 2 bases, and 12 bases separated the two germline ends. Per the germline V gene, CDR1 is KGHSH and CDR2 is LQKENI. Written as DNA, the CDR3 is TGTGCCAGCTCAAGAACGACAGGTCAAGAGACCCAGTACTTC. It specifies CASSRTTGQETQYF.

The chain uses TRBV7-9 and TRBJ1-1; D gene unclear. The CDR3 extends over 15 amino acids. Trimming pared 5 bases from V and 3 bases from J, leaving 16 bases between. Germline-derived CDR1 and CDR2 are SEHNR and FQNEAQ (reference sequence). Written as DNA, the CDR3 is TGTGCCAGCAGCCCCTTGCAGCGTTTGGACACTGAAGCTTTCTTT. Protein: CASSPLQRLDTEAFF.

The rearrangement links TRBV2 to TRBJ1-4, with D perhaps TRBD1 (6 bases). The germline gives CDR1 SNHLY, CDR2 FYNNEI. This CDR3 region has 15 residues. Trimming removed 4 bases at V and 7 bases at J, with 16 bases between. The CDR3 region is CASSAEGVGSEKLFF. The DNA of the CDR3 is TGTGCCAGCAGTGCCGAGGGGGTGGGAAGTGAAAAACTGTTTTTT.